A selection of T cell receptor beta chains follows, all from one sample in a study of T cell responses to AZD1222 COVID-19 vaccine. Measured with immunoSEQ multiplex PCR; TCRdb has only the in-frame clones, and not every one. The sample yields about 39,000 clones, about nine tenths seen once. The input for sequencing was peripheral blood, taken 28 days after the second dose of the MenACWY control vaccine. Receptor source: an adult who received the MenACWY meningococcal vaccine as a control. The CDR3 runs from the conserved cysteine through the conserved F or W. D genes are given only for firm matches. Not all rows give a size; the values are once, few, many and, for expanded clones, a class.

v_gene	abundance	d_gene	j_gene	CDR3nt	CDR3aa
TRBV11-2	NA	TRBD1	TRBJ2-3	TGTGCCAGCAGCTGGACAGGACCAGATACGCAGTATTTT	CASSWTGPDTQYF
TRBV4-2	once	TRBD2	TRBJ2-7	TGTGCCAGCAGCCAAGAATATCGGGGGGTGAGGGACGAGCAGTACTTC	CASSQEYRGVRDEQYF
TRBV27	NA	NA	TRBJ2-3	TGTGCCAGCAGTTTTATGGCGGGGACCCTCACAGATACGCAGTATTTT	CASSFMAGTLTDTQYF
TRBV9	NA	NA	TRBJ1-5	TGTGCCAGCAGCGCGAGACAGGCTGTGAATCAGCCCCAGCATTTT	CASSARQAVNQPQHF
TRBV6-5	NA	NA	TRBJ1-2	TGTGCCAGCTGTATGATTCGGGGCTCGAGTGGCTACACCTTC	CASCMIRGSSGYTF
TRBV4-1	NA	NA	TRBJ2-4	TGCGCCAGCAGCCAAGGCCCAGGGGTATTAGGGAACATTCAGTACTTC	CASSQGPGVLGNIQYF
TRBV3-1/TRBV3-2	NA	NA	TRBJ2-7	TGTGCCAGCAGCCGCCTGGATGGCGAGCAGTACTTC	CASSRLDGEQYF
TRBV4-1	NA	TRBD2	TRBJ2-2	TGCGCCAGCAGCCAAGAGGGAGCGGGAGCTATCGGGGAGCTGTTTTTT	CASSQEGAGAIGELFF
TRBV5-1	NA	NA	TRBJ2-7	TGCGCCAGCAGCTTGGCAGGTGGCTTTCGTTACGAGCAGTACTTC	CASSLAGGFRYEQYF
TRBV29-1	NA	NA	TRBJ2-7	TGCAGCGTTGCCAGTTCCTACGAGCAGTACTTC	CSVASSYEQYF
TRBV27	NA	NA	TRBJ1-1	TGTGCCAGCAGTTTCGTGGGAGGACTGAACACTGAAGCTTTCTTT	CASSFVGGLNTEAFF
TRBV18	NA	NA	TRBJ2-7	TGTGCCAGCTCGGGAGGGACAGGCCCGAGCTCCTACGAGCAGTACTTC	CASSGGTGPSSYEQYF
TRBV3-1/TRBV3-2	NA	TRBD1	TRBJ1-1	TGTGCCAGCAGCCAAGCAGGGGGTTGGACTGAAGCTTTCTTT	CASSQAGGWTEAFF
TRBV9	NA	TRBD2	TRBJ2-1	TGTGCCAGCAGCGTAGGCCTAGCGGGCATGGGGTACAATGAGCAGTTCTTC	CASSVGLAGMGYNEQFF
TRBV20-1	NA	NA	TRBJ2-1	TGCAGTGCTAGAGAGGGGGGTGAGCAGTTCTTC	CSAREGGEQFF
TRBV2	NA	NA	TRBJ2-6	TGTGCCAGCAGTGAAAGGCCCTCTGGGGCCAACGTCCTGACTTTC	CASSERPSGANVLTF
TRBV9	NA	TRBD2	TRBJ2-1	TGTGCCAGCAGCGCAGCGGGGGGGGCCTACAATGAGCAGTTCTTC	CASSAAGGAYNEQFF
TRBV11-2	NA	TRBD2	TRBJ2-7	TGTGCCAGCAGCTTAAGAGTAGGCGCGGGAGGTCACCACGAGCAGTACTTC	CASSLRVGAGGHHEQYF